A single sample is the source of the 12 T cell receptor beta chains below, sequenced in a study of blood T cell repertoires in COVID-19. Method: immunoSEQ multiplex PCR; TCRdb's copy keeps in-frame clones and lacks some. The data hold about 210,000 clones, with approximately 82% observed a single time. Sequenced: peripheral blood. The receptors here all came from a woman between 40 and 55 years old with acute or convalescent COVID-19.

The V gene is TRBV4-3, the J gene TRBJ2-5; D remains unclear. The CDR3 spans 14 residues. Germline-derived CDR1 and CDR2 are LGHNA and YSLEER. The ends were cut back, 4 bases at V and 1 base at J, with 10 bases in the middle. Written as DNA, the CDR3 is TGCGCCAGCAGCCGGTCAACGAGCCAAGAGACCCAGTACTTC. Its protein product is CASSRSTSQETQYF.

V is TRBV2 and J is TRBJ2-5; 7 positions match TRBD1. Germline trimming cut 8 bases from V and 3 bases from J; bases unmatched to any gene: 6. The CDR3 is 13 amino acids. The V gene's germline CDR1 is SNHLY and CDR2 FYNNEI. The CDR3 DNA follows: TGTGCCAGCGGACCGGGACAGAAAGAGACCCAGTACTTC. As protein: CASGPGQKETQYF.

The chain is built from TRBV4-1 and TRBJ2-7; D remains unclear. V lost 0 bases and J 11 bases, leaving 17 bases between the germline ends. Germline V lookup: CDR1 MGHRA, CDR2 YSYEKL. There are 14 residues in the CDR3. CDR3 sequence: CASSQDTLVRYKYF. CDR3 DNA: TGCGCCAGCAGCCAAGATACTTTGGTGCGGTACAAGTACTTC.

The chain couples TRBV11-2 to TRBJ1-6; D ambiguous. The V and J ends lost 5 bases and 5 bases respectively, with 22 bases between them. This CDR3 region has 18 residues. CDR1 and CDR2 from the germline V gene are SGHAT and FQNNGV. The CDR3 sequence is CASSERLLQRRNNSPLHF. The CDR3 nucleotides are TGTGCCAGCAGCGAGCGACTCCTGCAGCGCCGCAATAATTCACCCCTCCACTTT.

CDR3 nucleotides: TGCGCCAGCAGCCAAGCTTTCGGGACAGGTCTCCTAAGGGGGAATCTCGAGCAGTACTTC. Encoded protein: CASSQAFGTGLLRGNLEQYF. The chain links TRBV4-1 to TRBJ2-7; TRBD1 matches 8 bases. The junction had 23 bases not matched to a gene; V was cut back by 1 base and J by 6 bases. The germline V gene has CDR1 MGHRA and CDR2 YSYEKL. The CDR3 spans 20 residues.

The CDR3 DNA is TGTGCCAGCAGCTCTCAACAGGGGGGCAATTCACCCCTCCACTTT. Translation gives CASSSQQGGNSPLHF. The chain combines TRBV11-2 with TRBJ1-6; 8 nucleotides match TRBD1. Germline CDR1 reads SGHAT; CDR2 reads FQNNGV. This CDR3 is built from 15 residues. V lost 4 bases to trimming and J lost 7 bases; unmatched junction nucleotides: 6.

This clone was counted a few times. This chain uses TRBV5-6 with TRBJ1-1; possibly TRBD1 for D (6 bases). Trimming stripped 1 base from V and 1 base from J, with 11 bases between. In germline, CDR1 is SGHDT, CDR2 YYEEEE. This CDR3 region has 15 residues. The CDR3 reads CASSLLNRENTEAFF. CDR3 in DNA: TGTGCCAGCAGCTTGTTGAACAGGGAGAACACTGAAGCTTTCTTT.

The chain carries TRBV6-5 and TRBJ1-2; a weak D match, TRBD1 (5 bases). Germline V gene lookup returns CDR1 MNHEY and CDR2 SVGAGI. V shed 4 bases and J shed 0 bases, with 15 bases lying between them. This CDR3 region has 16 residues. CDR3 loop: CASSFQGLGANYGYTF. CDR3 bases: TGTGCCAGCAGTTTCCAAGGTTTAGGGGCTAACTATGGCTACACCTTC.

This clone was counted many times. The chain links TRBV5-1 to TRBJ1-3; D remains ambiguous. The germline V gene has CDR1 SGHRS and CDR2 YFSETQ. The CDR3 extends over 15 amino acids. The V gene lost 1 base and the J gene lost 0 bases, with 8 bases spanning the gap. As DNA, the CDR3 is TGCGCCAGCAGCTTGTCGCCAGACTCTGGAAACACCATATATTTT. It yields the protein CASSLSPDSGNTIYF.

The chain employs TRBV5-1 and TRBJ2-4; D not certain. V dropped 0 bases and J dropped 0 bases, with 13 bases sitting between them. CDR3 length: 17 residues. Germline assignment: CDR1 SGHRS and CDR2 YFSETQ. CDR3 nucleotide sequence: TGCGCCAGCAGCTTGGGTTTCGGCGGCTCAGCCAAAAACATTCAGTACTTC. It yields the protein CASSLGFGGSAKNIQYF.

The chain uses TRBV7-9 and TRBJ2-5; D is unresolved. CDR1 and CDR2 (germline): SEHNR, FQNEAQ (reference sequence). The CDR3 has 16 amino acids. With 6 bases removed from V and 7 bases from J, the gap between germline ends came to 24 bases. CDR3 nucleotides: TGTGCCAGCAGTTATTATCAGGCTCCCTCCCCAGGGACCCAGTACTTC. Amino acids: CASSYYQAPSPGTQYF.

This chain links TRBV5-6 with TRBJ2-3; 10 bases match TRBD2. CDR3 length: 16 residues. V lost 0 bases to trimming and J lost 8 bases; unmatched junction nucleotides: 9. Per the germline V gene, CDR1 is SGHDT and CDR2 is YYEEEE. CDR3 region: CASSLERLAGAATQYF. CDR3 sequence (DNA): TGTGCCAGCAGCTTGGAGCGGCTAGCGGGGGCAGCTACGCAGTATTTT.